The text below deals with one TCR beta chain. The data were taken from a study of cytomegalovirus exposure and HLA in healthy donors. V was pared by 6 bases and J by 4 bases, with 7 bases of the junction left unmatched. The CDR3 contains 15 residues. Germline V lookup: CDR1 MNHEY, CDR2 SMNVEV (reference sequence). It was with 60 Vbeta and 13 Jbeta primers that the PCR ran. TCRdb's copy holds only in-frame clones and misses some; the assay was immunoSEQ multiplex PCR. The data show some 140,000 clones, with under 80% seen just once and approximately 4.3% held by the top ten. Sequencing was performed on PBMCs. The clonotype originates from a man in his late teens or twenties in good health and CMV-seropositive. The rearrangement joins TRBV27 to TRBJ1-3; 9 bases fit TRBD1. The CDR3 spells CASRPGQGIGNTIYF. DNA of the CDR3: TGTGCCAGCAGGCCCGGACAGGGGATAGGAAACACCATATATTTT.